A selection of T cell receptor beta chains follows, all from one sample in a study of post-analysis software for immune sequencing data. TCRdb redid the calling of the PCR reads with MiXCR, one entry per CDR3 protein. This sample has about 430,000 distinct CDR3 sequences, with roughly 40% found just once. The sequencing sample was made of blood. The receptors here all came from a girl aged 2 to 9 with multiple sclerosis. Each CDR3 is given with its conserved first and last residue. Expanded clones get a size class; other rows say once, few or many, or leave the size out.

size: few; V: TRBV10-3; CDR3: CAISESLNYEQFF
size: few; V: TRBV7-2; CDR3: CASKSPGTGGSYEQYF
size: NA; V: TRBV9; CDR3: CASSVSGADDGYTF
size: few; V: TRBV24-1; CDR3: CATSDASGSQETQYF
size: NA; V: TRBV7-2; CDR3: CASSLVHRLAGNQPQHF
size: once; V: TRBV12-3/TRBV12-4; CDR3: CASSQPGQGRYGQYF
size: many; V: TRBV6-6; CDR3: CASSYAGGQETQYF
size: few; V: TRBV4-2; CDR3: CASSLKTATTNEKLFF
size: NA; V: TRBV6-5; CDR3: CASSYSGTGEYGYTF
size: NA; V: TRBV20-1; CDR3: CSAPGLAGDSDTQYF
size: few; V: TRBV7-9; CDR3: CASSPEQGAPLSYEQYF
size: few; V: TRBV7-3; CDR3: CASSFSLDSTNEQFF
size: NA; V: TRBV4-2; CDR3: CASSQDSKWGRTEKLFF
size: NA; V: TRBV28; CDR3: CASSRSIRVRGVSNQPQHF
size: NA; V: TRBV10-3; CDR3: CAIMEVSYGYTF
size: few; V: TRBV20-1; CDR3: CSARPLSGSSYNEQFF
size: few; V: TRBV6-5; CDR3: CASSYEQVATYNEQFF
size: NA; V: TRBV29-1; CDR3: CSGKTENTEAFF
size: NA; V: TRBV29-1; CDR3: CSVLEGGNTGELFF
size: NA; V: TRBV14; CDR3: CASRPTGASSYTF
size: NA; V: TRBV27; CDR3: CASSLGLDRFIGQYF
size: few; V: TRBV2; CDR3: CALRTGSYEQYF
size: NA; V: TRBV13; CDR3: CASSVSGNYNEQFF
size: NA; V: TRBV6-5; CDR3: CASSYLAQGAYEQYF
size: NA; V: TRBV15; CDR3: CATSRAGSSYNEQFF
size: few; V: TRBV7-4; CDR3: CASSTGTENIQYF
size: NA; V: TRBV15; CDR3: CATSWSSGANVLTF
size: NA; V: TRBV12-3/TRBV12-4; CDR3: CASSLPPEETQYF
size: once; V: TRBV5-1; CDR3: CASSLSKFFNEQFF
size: few; V: TRBV6-5; CDR3: CASSYSNRQNEKLFF
size: NA; V: TRBV20-1; CDR3: CSAPDRPEETQYF
size: few; V: TRBV2; CDR3: CASSESSGSSYNEQFF
size: NA; V: TRBV12-3/TRBV12-4; CDR3: CASSLSGPVDEQVF
size: few; V: TRBV11-1; CDR3: CASIGSSSYNEQFF
size: NA; V: TRBV5-1; CDR3: CASSLEAGSYEQYF
size: NA; V: TRBV20-1; CDR3: CSAALAGGYNEQFF
size: few; V: TRBV5-1; CDR3: CASSHGVAGAGYEQYF
size: few; V: TRBV25-1; CDR3: CASSDRDMLSTDTQYF
size: NA; V: TRBV4-1; CDR3: CASSRYTQETQYF
size: NA; V: TRBV3-1; CDR3: CARSQDWAWAIPEAFF